This T cell receptor beta chain was sequenced for a study of T cells after yellow fever vaccination. Study-wide findings and caveats: The secondary response was weaker, and its peak arrived faster, on day 5 versus 15. Some clonotypes were seen in both the CD4 and the CD8 compartments. These made up a small share and likely arose from convergent recombination. FACS-sorted repertoires might harbor abundant contaminating clonotypes from the bulk population.

This clonotype was detected a few times. Its antigen is not identified. Deletions cut 5 bases from V and 7 bases from J, with 17 bases between. Per the germline V gene, CDR1 is SGHTA and CDR2 is FQGNSA. The CDR3 consists of 14 residues. TCRdb analysed the 5' RACE reads with MiXCR anew, one entry per CDR3 protein. The sample has 300,000 to 400,000 distinct CDR3 sequences, 8.5% to 9% seen once. This chain joins TRBV7-2 and TRBJ1-2, with D possibly matching TRBD1 (5 bases). This specimen was PBMCs, taken on the day of the first yellow fever vaccination. This sequence was found in a man aged 18 to 29 who received the YFV17D yellow fever vaccine. The CDR3 DNA follows: TGTGCCAGCAGCCCTAACATGGGGGAGGGTGGCTACACCTTC. This codes for CASSPNMGEGGYTF.